Below, 28 T cell receptor beta chains from the same sample are listed, as sequenced in a study of regulatory T cells in long-lasting Graves disease. The time point here: persistent/refractory GD, antithyroid drugs over 5 years with positive TRAb. The TCR library used RNA extracted from PBMCs. The TCR beta library used iRepertoire HTBI primers with Arm-PCR amplification of CDR3. From the multiplex PCR reads, TCRdb called clonotypes with MiXCR, one entry per CDR3 protein. The repertoire holds around 510,000 distinct CDR3 sequences, roughly 20% seen once, with 6.5% to 10% in the top ten. This specimen was peripheral blood mononuclear cells (PBMCs), taken when the disease was refractory, from a patient treated with antithyroid drugs. The receptors derive from a female donor with Graves disease.

The V gene is TRBV7-8, the J gene TRBJ2-5, with 7 nucleotides matching TRBD1. The CDR3 spans 14 residues. Per germline, CDR1 SGHVS and CDR2 FQNEAQ. J was trimmed by 1 base and V by 5 bases; bases with no gene match: 4. DNA for the CDR3: TGTGCCAGCAGCCAAGGGACAGTCCAAGAGACCCAGTACTTC. Encoded protein: CASSQGTVQETQYF.

This clonotype was counted between two and nine times. CDR3 amino acids: CASSYWEKGNEQYF. The CDR3 nucleotides read TGTGCCAGCAGTTACTGGGAGAAGGGCAACGAGCAGTACTTC. V gene TRBV6-2 or TRBV6-3 combines with J gene TRBJ2-7; perhaps TRBD2 as D (5 bases). Per the germline V gene, CDR1 is MNHEY and CDR2 is SVGEGT. The V gene lost 1 base and the J gene lost 5 bases, with 12 bases spanning the gap. The length of the CDR3 is 14 residues.

The gene calls are TRBV6-5 and TRBJ2-2; D is ambiguous. Germline CDR1 MNHEY, CDR2 SVGAGI. V shed 0 bases and J shed 3 bases, with 5 bases lying between them. This CDR3 is built from 14 residues. CDR3 sequence: CASSYSTHTGELFF. CDR3 DNA: TGTGCCAGCAGTTACTCGACTCACACCGGGGAGCTGTTTTTT.

This clonotype was picked up many times. This chain links TRBV12-3 or TRBV12-4 with TRBJ1-4; the match to TRBD1 covers 9 bases. V trimming: 4 bases; J trimming: 7 bases; junction bases outside the gene matches: 7. This CDR3 has 15 amino acids. CDR3 sequence (DNA): TGTGCCAGCAGTTCAGACAGGGGGACGAGTGAAAAACTGTTTTTT. Amino acid sequence: CASSSDRGTSEKLFF.

This clonotype appeared many times. The CDR3 protein is CASSLGTGSGYTF. In nucleotides, the CDR3 is TGTGCCAGCAGCTTAGGTACAGGGTCTGGCTACACCTTC. This rearrangement joins TRBV7-8 to TRBJ1-2, with D possibly being TRBD1 (6 bases). This CDR3 region has 13 residues. Germline lookup yields CDR1 SGHVS and CDR2 FQNEAQ. Trimming took off 1 base at V and 7 bases at J, with 10 bases between the two ends.

This clonotype was seen a few times. The chain links TRBV12-3 or TRBV12-4 to TRBJ2-3, with no clear D. This CDR3 comprises 12 residues. The V end was cut by 5 bases, the J end by 5 bases, with 8 bases between. CDR3 nucleotides: TGTGCCAGCAGTCTTCATGGAGATACGCAGTATTTT. It codes for CASSLHGDTQYF.

The V and J genes are TRBV30 and TRBJ2-1; 12 bases are shared with TRBD2. Unmatched junction bases numbered 3, after V lost 0 bases and J lost 6 bases. Germline V CDR1 and CDR2: GTSNPN, SVGIG (reference sequence). This CDR3 has 15 residues. DNA for the CDR3: TGTGCCTGGAGTGTCGCTAGCGGGAGGGTCAATGAGCAGTTCTTC. This encodes CAWSVASGRVNEQFF.

The chain couples TRBV19 to TRBJ1-2; D perhaps matches TRBD1 (6 bases). The CDR3 runs to 12 residues. The germline V gene encodes CDR1 LNHDA and CDR2 SQIVND (reference sequence). With 9 bases removed from V and 6 bases from J, the gap between germline ends came to 14 bases. CDR3: CASEGQYHGYTF. CDR3 coding DNA: TGTGCCAGCGAAGGACAGTACCATGGCTACACCTTC.

The chain carries TRBV7-9 and TRBJ2-7; 7 bases line up with TRBD1. The CDR3 length is 14 residues. The germline CDR1 and CDR2 sequences are SEHNR and FQNEAQ (reference sequence). V was pared by 0 bases and J by 2 bases, with 1 base of the junction left unmatched. The DNA for the CDR3 is TGTGCCAGCAGCTTAGCAACAGGGGCCTACGAGCAGTACTTC. It codes for CASSLATGAYEQYF.

This clonotype has a count of ten or more. The chain has TRBV20-1 and TRBJ2-7; D unclear. V lost 1 base, J lost 2 bases, and 12 bases lay in between. The length of the CDR3 is 14 residues. Germline V lookup: CDR1 DFQATT, CDR2 SNEGSKA (reference sequence). The CDR3 coding sequence is TGCAGTGCTAGAGGGTCAGAAAAAACCTACGAGCAGTACTTC. It specifies CSARGSEKTYEQYF.

The chain couples TRBV4-1 to TRBJ1-1; 8 bases fit TRBD1. The length of the CDR3 is 15 residues. The germline V gene has CDR1 MGHRA and CDR2 YSYEKL. The junction had 5 bases not matched to a gene; V was cut back by 0 bases and J by 5 bases. Written as DNA, the CDR3 is TGCGCCAGCAGCCAAGATCCACAGGGGGAGACTGAAGCTTTCTTT. It yields the protein CASSQDPQGETEAFF.

This clonotype was seen ten or more times. CDR3 bases: TGTGCCAGCAGTTACGGCGGTACTCAAGAGACCCAGTACTTC. This translates into CASSYGGTQETQYF. The chain links TRBV6-5 to TRBJ2-5; D is undetermined. The CDR3 loop spans 14 amino acids. The V end was cut by 2 bases, the J end by 2 bases, with 9 bases between. Germline assignment: CDR1 MNHEY and CDR2 SVGAGI.

This clonotype was seen a handful of times. The chain uses TRBV7-2 and TRBJ2-7; TRBD2 is a possible D gene (6 bases). The CDR3 loop spans 15 amino acids. Germline V lookup: CDR1 SGHTA, CDR2 FQGNSA. V lost 7 bases, J lost 5 bases, and 21 bases lay in between. The CDR3 protein is CASNNSPGSRNEQYF. CDR3 coding DNA: TGTGCCAGCAACAATAGCCCCGGGAGTCGGAACGAGCAGTACTTC.

This chain connects TRBV20-1 to TRBJ1-2, with D unresolved. Germline CDR1 is DFQATT and CDR2 is SNEGSKA (reference sequence). This CDR3 has 9 residues. V was shortened by 4 bases and J by 7 bases, with 4 bases between the two germline ends. This CDR3 is CSATFGYTF. CDR3 in DNA: TGCAGTGCTACCTTTGGCTACACCTTC.

V and J are TRBV6-2 or TRBV6-3 and TRBJ1-1; the D gene is possibly TRBD1 (5 bases). CDR3 length: 16 residues. V lost 2 bases and J 4 bases, leaving 17 bases between the germline ends. Per the germline V gene, CDR1 is MNHEY and CDR2 is SVGEGT. CDR3 sequence reads: CASSYPFDRAGTEAFF. The CDR3 nucleotides are TGTGCCAGCAGTTACCCTTTCGACAGAGCCGGCACTGAAGCTTTCTTT.

This clonotype was recorded many times. This chain joins TRBV28 and TRBJ2-7; D gene unclear. Germline loops: CDR1 MDHEN, CDR2 SYDVKM. The V end was cut by 5 bases, the J end by 7 bases, with 12 bases between. This CDR3 has 12 amino acids. This CDR3 is CASSPILAEQYF. The CDR3, as DNA: TGTGCCAGCAGTCCAATCTTGGCTGAGCAGTACTTC.

This clonotype was counted ten times or more. The CDR3 DNA reads as TGTGCCACCAGTGACCCACAGGGATTCTATGGCTACACCTTC. Translated, it gives CATSDPQGFYGYTF. The V gene is TRBV24-1, the J gene TRBJ1-2; D is perhaps TRBD1 (6 bases). Trimming stripped 4 bases from V and 4 bases from J, with 12 bases between. CDR1 KGHDR and CDR2 SFDVKD come from the germline V gene. The CDR3 contains 14 residues.

There are many counts of this clonotype. The chain uses TRBV28 and TRBJ2-7; TRBD2 might be the D (5 bases). CDR3 length: 16 amino acids. Trimming stripped 2 bases from V and 4 bases from J, with 18 bases between. Germline V gene lookup returns CDR1 MDHEN and CDR2 SYDVKM. For the CDR3, the DNA is TGTGCCAGCAGTTTAAATAGGGCAATCTCGGGATACGAGCAGTACTTC. Residues: CASSLNRAISGYEQYF.

This clonotype was picked up many times. The V call is TRBV24-1, the J call TRBJ2-2; the D call may be TRBD1 or TRBD2 (5 bases each). With 3 bases removed from V and 5 bases from J, the gap between germline ends came to 21 bases. CDR1 and CDR2 (germline): KGHDR, SFDVKD. This CDR3 has 18 amino acids. Here the CDR3 reads CATSDHLGTQRVTGELFF. The DNA of the CDR3 is TGTGCCACCAGTGATCATCTCGGGACCCAACGAGTAACCGGGGAGCTGTTTTTT.

This clonotype was seen repeatedly, ten times or more. V and J are TRBV28 and TRBJ2-7, with no clear D. The CDR3 loop spans 14 amino acids. V dropped 9 bases and J dropped 2 bases, with 17 bases sitting between them. CDR1 is MDHEN, CDR2 SYDVKM, per germline. CDR3 in amino acids: CASMTPRPPYEQYF. In DNA, the CDR3 is TGTGCCAGTATGACCCCTCGCCCGCCCTACGAGCAGTACTTC.

This clonotype was seen only a few times. V and J are TRBV6-1 and TRBJ2-7; 11 bases agree with TRBD2. Germline CDR1 MNHNS, CDR2 SASEGT. The J segment lost 2 bases and the V segment lost 5 bases, leaving 5 bases of the junction unmatched. This CDR3 comprises 15 residues. For the CDR3, the DNA is TGTGCCAGCAGTAGACTAGCGGGAAGCCCCTACGAGCAGTACTTC. It yields the protein CASSRLAGSPYEQYF.

This clonotype was seen a handful of times. The chain combines TRBV28 with TRBJ1-1; possibly TRBD1 for D (5 bases). The length of the CDR3 is 10 residues. Looked up from germline, CDR1 is MDHEN and CDR2 is SYDVKM. V was trimmed by 9 bases and J by 6 bases, leaving 8 bases between them. The CDR3 DNA reads TGTGCCAGTCGGGGGTCTGAAGCTTTCTTT. Amino acids: CASRGSEAFF.

At least ten counts were recorded for this clonotype. The chain combines TRBV15 with TRBJ1-1; D is unresolved. Trimming pared 1 base from V and 5 bases from J, leaving 17 bases between. The CDR3 spans 16 residues. Germline V CDR1 and CDR2: LNHNV, YYDKDF (reference sequence). Here the CDR3 DNA reads TGTGCCACCAGCAGAGGGGGAGGCGTTGGGGTGACTGAAGCTTTCTTT. Its translation is CATSRGGGVGVTEAFF.

The table lists this clonotype with many counts. The V and J genes are TRBV2 and TRBJ2-4; unclear D gene. Germline V CDR1 and CDR2: SNHLY, FYNNEI. The CDR3 is 18 amino acids. Trimming pared 4 bases from V and 3 bases from J, leaving 22 bases between. This CDR3 reads CASSAWGNPNRVKNIQYF. The CDR3 bases are TGTGCCAGCAGTGCTTGGGGTAATCCTAATCGGGTCAAAAACATTCAGTACTTC.

The rearrangement links TRBV10-3 to TRBJ1-5; D may be TRBD1 (5 bases). CDR3 length: 16 residues. Trimming left V 0 bases short and J 2 bases short, with 11 bases between. Germline V gene sequence: CDR1 ENHRY, CDR2 SYGVKD. This CDR3 is CAISESSQGGNQPQHF. CDR3 coding DNA: TGTGCCATCAGTGAGTCGAGCCAGGGAGGCAATCAGCCCCAGCATTTT.

On this clonotype itself: A far bigger clonotype differs at one base, so this is likely a read error. V gene TRBV11-2 combines with J gene TRBJ1-1; D unclear. V was clipped by 5 bases and J by 4 bases, with 8 bases between them. CDR1 and CDR2 from the germline V gene are SGHAT and FQNNGV. The CDR3 covers 12 residues. For the CDR3, the DNA is TGTGCCAGCAGCCCCCAGAGCACTGAAGCTTTCTTT. It translates to CASSPQSTEAFF.

This clonotype was picked up a small number of times. The chain carries TRBV6-1 and TRBJ1-5; a weak D match, TRBD1 (6 bases). Germline V CDR1 and CDR2: MNHNS, SASEGT. The V and J ends lost 6 bases and 5 bases respectively, with 26 bases between them. CDR3 size: 18 residues. CDR3 sequence (DNA): TGTGCCAGCAGATCCCCCCGTTTGACAGGAGGTGGGTATCAGCCCCAGCATTTT. It yields the protein CASRSPRLTGGGYQPQHF.

This clonotype was observed many times. V gene TRBV28 combines with J gene TRBJ2-7; maybe TRBD1 (6 bases). CDR1 is MDHEN, CDR2 SYDVKM, per germline. The CDR3 covers 17 residues. Deletions cut 4 bases from V and 3 bases from J, with 22 bases between. The chain's CDR3 is CASSSDPRDRSDYEQYF. The CDR3 region has the DNA TGTGCCAGCAGTTCCGATCCCCGTGACAGGAGTGACTACGAGCAGTACTTC.